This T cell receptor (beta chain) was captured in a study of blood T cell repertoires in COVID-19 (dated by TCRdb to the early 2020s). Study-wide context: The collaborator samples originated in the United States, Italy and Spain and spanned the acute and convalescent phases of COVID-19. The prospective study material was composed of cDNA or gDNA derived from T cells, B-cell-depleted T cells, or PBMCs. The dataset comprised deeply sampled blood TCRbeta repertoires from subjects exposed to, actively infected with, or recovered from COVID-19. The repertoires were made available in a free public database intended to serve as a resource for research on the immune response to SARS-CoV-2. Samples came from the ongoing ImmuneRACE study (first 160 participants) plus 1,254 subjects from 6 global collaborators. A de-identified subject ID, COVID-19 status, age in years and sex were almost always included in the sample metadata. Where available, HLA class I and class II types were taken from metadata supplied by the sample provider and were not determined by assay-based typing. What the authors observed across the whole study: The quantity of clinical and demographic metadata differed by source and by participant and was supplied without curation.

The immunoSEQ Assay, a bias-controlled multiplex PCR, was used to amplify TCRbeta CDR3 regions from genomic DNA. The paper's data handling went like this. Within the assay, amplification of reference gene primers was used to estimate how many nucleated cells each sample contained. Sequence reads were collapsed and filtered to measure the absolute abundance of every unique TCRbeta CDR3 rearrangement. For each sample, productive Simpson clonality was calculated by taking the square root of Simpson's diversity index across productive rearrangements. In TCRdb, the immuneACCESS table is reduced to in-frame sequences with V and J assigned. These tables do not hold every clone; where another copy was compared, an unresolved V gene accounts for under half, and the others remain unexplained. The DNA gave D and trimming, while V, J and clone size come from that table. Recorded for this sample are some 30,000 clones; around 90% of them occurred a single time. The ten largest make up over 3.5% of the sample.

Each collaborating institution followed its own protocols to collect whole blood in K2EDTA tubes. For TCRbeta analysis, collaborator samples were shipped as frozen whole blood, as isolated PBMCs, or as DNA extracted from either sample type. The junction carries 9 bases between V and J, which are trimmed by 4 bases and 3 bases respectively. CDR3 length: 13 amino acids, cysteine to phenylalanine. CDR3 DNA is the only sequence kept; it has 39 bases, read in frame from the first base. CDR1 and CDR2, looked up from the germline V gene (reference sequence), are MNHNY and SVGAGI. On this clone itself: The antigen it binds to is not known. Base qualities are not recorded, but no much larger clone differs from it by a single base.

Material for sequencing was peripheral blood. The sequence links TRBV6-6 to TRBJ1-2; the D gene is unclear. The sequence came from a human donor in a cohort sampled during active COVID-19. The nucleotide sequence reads TGTGCCAGCAGTTCAATGGGCGACTATGGCTACACCTTC. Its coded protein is CASSSMGDYGYTF.